Below, one T cell receptor beta chain is given with its context. Its binding antigen is unknown. Base qualities were left out, and no much larger clone turns up one base away. The germline ends are 13 bases apart after V is trimmed by 0 bases and J by 10 bases. The germline V gene (reference sequence) provides CDR1 GTSNPN and CDR2 SVGIG. Spanning cysteine to phenylalanine, the CDR3 consists of 13 amino acids. Only the CDR3 region is kept as DNA, spanning 39 bases read in frame from base 1. This sample was included in a study of naive and memory T cell subsets (dated by TCRdb to 2016 to 2017). Concerning the study at large: In the figure summarizing the skin biopsy and whole blood samples, some ten blood donors, 7 tuberculin skin test biopsies and 3 saline control biopsies were reported. PCR2 was typically a SYBR Green qPCR stopped at a set threshold; low-input samples could instead use end-point PCR (approximately 6 cycles). Skin biopsies were taken from tuberculin skin test sites or from saline-injected control sites and were processed for RNA extraction as described before.

The library was generated by UMI-ligation and nested PCR. The ligated cDNA was amplified by four rounds of PCR, in which nested alpha and beta constant region primers were used together with the SP2 primer. For the blood and skin samples, reverse transcription of TCR RNA was done with SuperScript IV along with alpha and beta constant region primers. An oligonucleotide carrying the Illumina SP2 primer and a UMI was ligated to the cDNA 3' end using T4 RNA ligase 1. To prevent hairpin formation, the 12-nucleotide UMI was made up of two random hexamers with an eight-base spacer between them. TCR alpha and beta chain libraries were processed separately from the second PCR onward, with dual indexing for multiplexing. After pooling, the indexed libraries were analyzed by capillary electrophoresis and sequenced on either an Illumina MiSeq or NextSeq. Libraries were spiked with PhiX DNA at about 5-7% so that base diversity was increased and cluster recognition was improved. The published analysis was carried out like this. Demultiplexor extracted UMIs from read 2, combined them with read 1 TCR sequence, and split reads by sample indices. V and J genes and V-J junctions were identified by Decombinator, which gave every TCR a five-part identifier that included V and J deletions. Collapsinator relied on UMIs to correct both sequencing errors and PCR amplification heterogeneity, producing a UMI-based abundance for each TCR. CDR3Translator converted identifiers to nucleotide sequence, translated to amino acids, and extracted CDR3 regions using terminal motifs. Error-corrected counts of alpha and beta TCRs from blood and skin were compared after being normalized to the amount of input RNA. TCRdb took the public reads, trimmed them with fastp at Q25, ran MiXCR for clone calling and kept in-frame beta chains. For every CDR3 protein sequence, its rows merge into one entry that carries the most common genes and DNA. TCRdb, not the authors, supplied the V and J calls. Recorded for this sample are 35,000 to 40,000 distinct CDR3 sequences; 8% to 13% of them occurred a single time. The ten largest clonotypes hold around 3.9% of the sample.

Overall study outcomes, separate from this receptor: The higher numbers of TCRs at tuberculin skin test sites were interpreted as T cell infiltration of a delayed type IV hypersensitivity reaction. The paper did not give details on skin biopsy collection and RNA processing but referred to earlier studies for those details. TCR sequences were reportedly recovered from both skin biopsy types, with far more TCRs at tuberculin skin test sites. The RNA-based method was acknowledged as potentially sensitive to TCR transcript changes with T cell activation and differentiation.

Reading the label with the study, this specimen's treatment or condition is: skin biopsy from PPD injection site in Mantoux-positive individual. The study described a robust, sensitive protocol for amplifying, sequencing and analyzing TCRs, using 3' ligation of a UMI-containing oligonucleotide to TCR cDNA. Tuberculin skin test biopsies came from sites injected with PPD in individuals with a positive Mantoux test. Total RNA was used without cell sorting and was treated with RQ1 DNase before reverse transcription, with a target input of roughly 1 to 1,100 ng. Libraries were prepared from skin biopsies and whole blood so that pipeline robustness could be tested in samples in which T cells form a minority population.

This receptor was obtained from an adult in good health. The chain employs TRBV30 and TRBJ2-1; TRBD2 is a possible D gene, resting on 6 matching bases. The sequenced sample was skin, obtained from a tuberculin skin test site. The DNA is as follows: TGTGCCTGGAGTGTTGGCGTGGGGGGAGAGCAGTTCTTC. It is translated as CAWSVGVGGEQFF. With all but the CDR3 taken from the reference TRBV30 and TRBJ2-1 genes, the full variable domain is: SQTIHQWPATLVQPVGSPLSLECTVEGTSNPNLYWYRQAAGRGLQLLFYSVGIGQISSEVPQNLSASRPQDRQFILSSKKLLLSDSGFYLCAWSVGVGGEQFFGPGTRLTVL.